This TCR beta chain was documented in a study of shared clonotypes between healthy human individuals (dated by TCRdb to 2019 to 2021). For the study in its entirety: A few men and two women, aged 18 to 49 years, made up the cohort. Each donor's leukapheresis produced roughly between roughly 0.85 and 9.5 billion PBMCs. To increase sequencing depth and limit assay-specific biases, different laboratories used diverse techniques to prepare libraries and sequence TCR repertoires. Blood TCR repertoires of several healthy adults were deeply sequenced to estimate repertoire size and the extent of clonotype sharing between individuals. For each donor, three plates each were used for CD4 naive and CD4 memory, two plates were used for CD8 naive, and one plate was used for CD8 memory. The paper's findings and limits, for the study overall: Across four donors, approximately 4.9% of naive CD4, roughly 3.8% of naive CD8, about 2.3% of memory CD4, and 0.4% to 0.45% of memory CD8 clonotypes were shared. Incomplete sequencing was indicated by rarefaction of sorted-subset datasets, despite the large sequencing depth. Because the study included a small number of donors, the genetic and exposure-history diversity represented was limited. Pairwise subsampling indicated that sequencing depth was expected to affect the degree of clonotype sharing among donors. Estimated clonotype richness was generally larger for naive than for memory subsets. Sampling was restricted to blood, and TCR repertoires in tissue are likely to differ from TCR repertoires in blood. Compared with non-shared clonotypes, clonotypes shared by all four sorted-subset donors had higher generation probabilities.

The CDR3 covers 11 residues, taking in both the cysteine and the phenylalanine. Only CDR3 DNA is held: 33 bases, read in frame from base 1. Cut back by 6 bases and 4 bases, the V and J ends lie 9 bases apart. Looking up the germline V gene (reference sequence) yields CDR1 DFQATT and CDR2 SNEGSKA. In the case of this clone: No antigen is known for it. Within one base of it there is no much larger clone, and no base qualities were kept.

The donors were healthy, HIV-negative adults with no recently reported acute infections or vaccinations. Only Caucasian adults living in Nashville, Tennessee, USA were represented among the donors. CD4+ T cells were enriched by magnetic negative selection, after which naive cells were positively selected on CD45RA and the negative fraction was taken as the memory subset. After blood collection by leukapheresis, PBMCs were isolated using Ficoll-Histopaque density gradient centrifugation and then cryopreserved in the vapor phase of liquid nitrogen. Analytical flow cytometry was used to check the purity and quantity of every magnetically sorted T cell population. From each sorted fraction, genomic DNA was isolated and quantified by UV absorbance on a Nanodrop 2000c. TCR CDR3 regions were amplified from genomic DNA by multiplex PCR using the deep immunoSEQ assay. Genomic DNA extracted from each cell subset was distributed evenly over all wells of several immunoSEQ 96-well plates, and each plate served as one replicate. For sorted subsets, each replicate PCR was loaded with roughly 190 ng genomic DNA, equivalent to 32,000 or so T cell genomes. The purified libraries were quantified using a Qubit 3.0 fluorometer, sized with a Bioanalyzer 2100, and then quantified again using the KAPA Library Quantification kit. Every immunoSEQ 96-well plate was sequenced on a dedicated single-read 150-cycle Illumina NextSeq 550 flow cell. The authors' pipeline ran thus. Because only junctional sequences without quality scores were contained in the immunoSEQ output, filtering matching that applied to full-length reads could not be performed. Sequences were annotated with PyIR, a Python wrapper for IgBLAST v1.9, using IMGT germline references to assign V/J genes and CDR3. Reads were removed for weak V/J assignments (E-value above 1e-6), missing CDR3, stop codons, out-of-frame junctions, or ambiguous translated residues. V3J clonotypes were defined by identical inferred V gene, J gene, and CDR3 amino acid sequence. To compute the percentage overlap between repertoires, the number of shared unique clonotypes was divided by the size of the smaller repertoire. Repertoire richness was assessed with RTK rarefaction, the Chao1 estimator, and Recon v2.1 estimates of unobserved clonotypes. Generation probabilities were computed with OLGA for all TCRbeta clonotypes obtained by the gDNA method from several donors. What TCRdb holds here is the immuneACCESS table cut down to in-frame rearrangements. Part of the clones is not present; checked against another copy, under half of the missing clones reflect an unresolved V gene, and the others are unexplained. V and J calls and clone size are those listed in that table; D and trimming were worked out from the DNA. The table for this sample lists some 2 million clones; roughly 95% of them were counted only once. Under 0.15% of the sample goes to the ten largest clones.

This receptor was taken from a man between 18 and 29 years old in good health. Material: naive CD4+ T cells sorted from blood. Taken with the paper, the label for cell subset or site translates to: CD45RA+ positively selected. The sequence joins TRBV20-1 to TRBJ2-5; the D gene assignment is ambiguous. CDR3 reads: CSARNVETQYF. The DNA reads as follows: TGCAGTGCAAGGAATGTAGAGACCCAGTACTTC.